Listed below are T cell receptor beta chains from one sample, sequenced in a study of technical replicates of blood from several donors. Measured with immunoSEQ multiplex PCR; TCRdb has only the in-frame clones, and not every one. The sample has just over 80,000 clones, about 96% seen once. Material for sequencing was T cells isolated from PBMCs. The receptors come from a human donor in good health. Each CDR3 is given with its conserved first and last residue. The D gene is left open where the match is weak. Rows give clone size only sometimes, using once, few, many, or a class for an expanded clone.

D gene: .
clone size: .
V gene: TRBV7-7
J gene: TRBJ1-3
CDR3 protein: CASSPSAGELGNTIYF
CDR3 DNA: TGTGCCAGCAGCCCCTCTGCGGGGGAATTGGGAAACACCATATATTTT

D gene: .
clone size: .
V gene: TRBV19
J gene: TRBJ2-2
CDR3 protein: CASSSLALNTGELFF
CDR3 DNA: TGTGCCAGTAGTAGTCTAGCGCTGAACACCGGGGAGCTGTTTTTT

D gene: .
clone size: .
V gene: TRBV19
J gene: TRBJ2-7
CDR3 protein: CASSSTGYEQYF
CDR3 DNA: TGTGCCAGTAGCTCGACAGGCTACGAGCAGTACTTC

D gene: .
clone size: .
V gene: TRBV5-4
J gene: TRBJ2-1
CDR3 protein: CASSLAGSNEQFF
CDR3 DNA: TGTGCCAGCAGCTTGGCCGGGAGCAATGAGCAGTTCTTC

D gene: .
clone size: .
V gene: TRBV7-2
J gene: TRBJ1-2
CDR3 protein: CASSLVAGDGYTF
CDR3 DNA: TGTGCCAGCAGCTTAGTGGCAGGGGACGGCTACACCTTC

D gene: TRBD1
clone size: .
V gene: TRBV4-2
J gene: TRBJ2-7
CDR3 protein: CASSQGAGPYEQYF
CDR3 DNA: TGTGCCAGCAGTCAGGGGGCAGGGCCCTACGAGCAGTACTTC

D gene: .
clone size: once
V gene: TRBV2
J gene: TRBJ2-7
CDR3 protein: CAARPEAISYEQYF
CDR3 DNA: TGTGCCGCCCGTCCGGAGGCAATCAGCTACGAGCAGTACTTC

D gene: TRBD1
clone size: .
V gene: TRBV19
J gene: TRBJ1-2
CDR3 protein: CASTAQGATNYGYTF
CDR3 DNA: TGTGCCAGTACTGCCCAGGGGGCAACTAACTATGGCTACACCTTC

D gene: TRBD1
clone size: few
V gene: TRBV7-2
J gene: TRBJ1-5
CDR3 protein: CASSLRTGSNQPQHF
CDR3 DNA: TGTGCCAGCAGCTTAAGGACAGGGTCCAATCAGCCCCAGCATTTT

D gene: TRBD2
clone size: .
V gene: TRBV13
J gene: TRBJ2-3
CDR3 protein: CASSSIAGQDTQYF
CDR3 DNA: TGTGCCAGCAGCTCAATAGCGGGACAAGATACGCAGTATTTT

D gene: .
clone size: .
V gene: TRBV7-2
J gene: TRBJ2-7
CDR3 protein: CASTTGLRAYEQYF
CDR3 DNA: TGTGCCAGCACGACCGGATTGAGGGCTTACGAGCAGTACTTC

D gene: .
clone size: once
V gene: TRBV9
J gene: TRBJ2-6
CDR3 protein: CASSVPQGSGANVLTF
CDR3 DNA: TGTGCCAGCAGCGTCCCGCAGGGGTCTGGGGCCAACGTCCTGACTTTC

D gene: TRBD2
clone size: .
V gene: TRBV10-3
J gene: TRBJ2-5
CDR3 protein: CATRTSGSAETQYF
CDR3 DNA: TGTGCCACCCGGACTAGCGGGAGTGCGGAGACCCAGTACTTC

D gene: TRBD1
clone size: .
V gene: TRBV4-3
J gene: TRBJ1-1
CDR3 protein: CASSQITGGYTEAFF
CDR3 DNA: TGCGCCAGCAGCCAAATCACAGGGGGCTACACTGAAGCTTTCTTT

D gene: TRBD1
clone size: .
V gene: TRBV11-2
J gene: TRBJ2-5
CDR3 protein: CASSLIGDRGETQYF
CDR3 DNA: TGTGCCAGCAGCTTAATCGGGGACAGGGGCGAGACCCAGTACTTC

D gene: .
clone size: .
V gene: TRBV10-2
J gene: TRBJ1-2
CDR3 protein: CASSDPQGSLYGYTF
CDR3 DNA: TGCGCCAGCAGTGATCCCCAGGGGTCCCTTTATGGCTACACCTTC

D gene: .
clone size: .
V gene: TRBV19
J gene: TRBJ1-2
CDR3 protein: CASSTNQGSNTF
CDR3 DNA: TGTGCCAGTAGTACAAATCAGGGAAGCAACACCTTC

D gene: .
clone size: .
V gene: TRBV28
J gene: TRBJ2-7
CDR3 protein: CASRTQGNEQYF
CDR3 DNA: TGTGCCAGCAGAACACAGGGAAACGAGCAGTACTTC

D gene: .
clone size: .
V gene: TRBV6-5
J gene: TRBJ2-3
CDR3 protein: CASSSITGLPDTQYF
CDR3 DNA: TGTGCCAGCAGTTCTATCACAGGCCTCCCAGATACGCAGTATTTT

D gene: TRBD1
clone size: .
V gene: TRBV23-1
J gene: TRBJ1-5
CDR3 protein: CASSQSIHPRGAGNQPQHF
CDR3 DNA: TGCGCCAGCAGTCAATCGATTCACCCCAGGGGGGCGGGCAATCAGCCCCAGCATTTT

D gene: TRBD2
clone size: .
V gene: TRBV6-1
J gene: TRBJ2-7
CDR3 protein: CASSEAGTSGLYEQYF
CDR3 DNA: TGTGCCAGCAGTGAAGCCGGGACTAGCGGATTATACGAGCAGTACTTC

D gene: TRBD2
clone size: once
V gene: TRBV6-5
J gene: TRBJ2-7
CDR3 protein: CASRAGVLEQYF
CDR3 DNA: TGTGCCAGCAGAGCGGGAGTGCTCGAGCAGTACTTC

D gene: .
clone size: .
V gene: TRBV15
J gene: TRBJ1-5
CDR3 protein: CATTPRRGGQPQHF
CDR3 DNA: TGTGCCACCACCCCTCGGCGCGGTGGGCAGCCCCAGCATTTT

D gene: TRBD1
clone size: .
V gene: TRBV7-2
J gene: TRBJ1-5
CDR3 protein: CASSLMGQLNQPQHF
CDR3 DNA: TGTGCCAGCAGCTTAATGGGACAGCTCAATCAGCCCCAGCATTTT

D gene: .
clone size: .
V gene: TRBV15
J gene: TRBJ2-1
CDR3 protein: CATSRDFSDYYNEQFF
CDR3 DNA: TGTGCCACCAGCAGAGATTTCAGCGATTACTACAATGAGCAGTTCTTC

D gene: TRBD2
clone size: .
V gene: TRBV19
J gene: TRBJ2-1
CDR3 protein: CASSISASGRGEQFF
CDR3 DNA: TGTGCCAGTAGTATATCCGCTAGCGGTAGAGGGGAGCAGTTCTTC

D gene: .
clone size: .
V gene: TRBV5-6
J gene: TRBJ1-1
CDR3 protein: CASSWPDSTEAFF
CDR3 DNA: TGTGCCAGCAGCTGGCCCGATTCCACTGAAGCTTTCTTT

D gene: TRBD1
clone size: .
V gene: TRBV4-1
J gene: TRBJ2-1
CDR3 protein: CASSPRDRDSYNEQFF
CDR3 DNA: TGCGCCAGCAGCCCTCGGGACAGGGATAGCTACAATGAGCAGTTCTTC

D gene: TRBD1
clone size: .
V gene: TRBV6-1
J gene: TRBJ1-2
CDR3 protein: CASSDRDRGSYTF
CDR3 DNA: TGTGCCAGCAGTGATAGGGACAGGGGGAGCTACACCTTC

D gene: TRBD1
clone size: .
V gene: TRBV2
J gene: TRBJ2-7
CDR3 protein: CASAGGDEQYF
CDR3 DNA: TGTGCCAGTGCAGGGGGCGACGAGCAGTACTTC

D gene: TRBD1
clone size: .
V gene: TRBV2
J gene: TRBJ1-1
CDR3 protein: CASGWTGEGTEAFF
CDR3 DNA: TGTGCCAGCGGCTGGACAGGGGAGGGCACTGAAGCTTTCTTT

D gene: .
clone size: .
V gene: TRBV6-6
J gene: TRBJ2-7
CDR3 protein: CASSSDTYSSYEQYF
CDR3 DNA: TGTGCCAGCAGTTCCGATACTTATAGCTCCTACGAGCAGTACTTC

D gene: .
clone size: few
V gene: TRBV5-8
J gene: TRBJ1-1
CDR3 protein: CASSRGWGGTEAFF
CDR3 DNA: TGTGCCAGCAGCCGAGGGTGGGGGGGGACTGAAGCTTTCTTT

D gene: .
clone size: .
V gene: TRBV7-6
J gene: TRBJ2-3
CDR3 protein: CASSSRDTQYF
CDR3 DNA: TGTGCCAGCAGCTCTAGGGATACGCAGTATTTT

D gene: TRBD1
clone size: .
V gene: TRBV6-6
J gene: TRBJ2-1
CDR3 protein: CASSRPGQGGDEQFF
CDR3 DNA: TGTGCCAGCAGTCGTCCGGGACAGGGGGGCGATGAGCAGTTCTTC

D gene: TRBD2
clone size: .
V gene: TRBV27
J gene: TRBJ2-1
CDR3 protein: CASSLAGGSNEQFF
CDR3 DNA: TGTGCCAGCAGTCTAGCGGGAGGGTCCAATGAGCAGTTCTTC

D gene: TRBD2
clone size: .
V gene: TRBV9
J gene: TRBJ2-1
CDR3 protein: CASSVASGLNNEQFF
CDR3 DNA: TGTGCCAGCAGCGTAGCTAGCGGGTTGAACAATGAGCAGTTCTTC

D gene: .
clone size: .
V gene: TRBV6-1
J gene: TRBJ1-5
CDR3 protein: CASSDGGAFQPQHF
CDR3 DNA: TGTGCCAGCAGTGACGGGGGGGCCTTTCAGCCCCAGCATTTT

D gene: .
clone size: once
V gene: TRBV11-2
J gene: TRBJ2-7
CDR3 protein: CASSLGPIEQYF
CDR3 DNA: TGTGCCAGCAGCTTAGGGCCCATAGAGCAGTACTTC

D gene: TRBD1
clone size: .
V gene: TRBV9
J gene: TRBJ2-7
CDR3 protein: CASSVGRQGSYEQYF
CDR3 DNA: TGTGCCAGCAGCGTAGGAAGACAGGGATCGTACGAGCAGTACTTC

D gene: .
clone size: .
V gene: TRBV29-1
J gene: TRBJ2-7
CDR3 protein: CSVATTGGSYEQYF
CDR3 DNA: TGCAGCGTTGCCACGACAGGAGGCTCCTACGAGCAGTACTTC

D gene: .
clone size: .
V gene: TRBV7-3
J gene: TRBJ2-3
CDR3 protein: CASSFGGQSTDTQYF
CDR3 DNA: TGTGCCAGCAGCTTCGGGGGACAGAGCACAGATACGCAGTATTTT

D gene: TRBD1
clone size: .
V gene: TRBV6-5
J gene: TRBJ1-5
CDR3 protein: CASRDTGDQPQHF
CDR3 DNA: TGTGCCAGCAGGGATACAGGGGATCAGCCCCAGCATTTT

D gene: TRBD2
clone size: .
V gene: TRBV18
J gene: TRBJ2-7
CDR3 protein: CASSPYRPLAGAFTYEQYF
CDR3 DNA: TGTGCCAGCTCACCCTATCGGCCTCTAGCGGGAGCTTTCACCTACGAGCAGTACTTC

D gene: TRBD2
clone size: .
V gene: TRBV30
J gene: TRBJ2-5
CDR3 protein: CAWSSVAGGSLVKTQYF
CDR3 DNA: TGTGCCTGGAGCTCCGTGGCGGGAGGTAGTCTGGTAAAGACCCAGTACTTC

D gene: TRBD2
clone size: .
V gene: TRBV2
J gene: TRBJ2-1
CDR3 protein: CASSERPSGSDEQFF
CDR3 DNA: TGTGCCAGCAGTGAGAGGCCTAGCGGGAGTGATGAGCAGTTCTTC

D gene: TRBD1
clone size: .
V gene: TRBV2
J gene: TRBJ2-2
CDR3 protein: CASSNAGQGIGELFF
CDR3 DNA: TGTGCCAGCAGTAACGCGGGACAGGGGATCGGGGAGCTGTTTTTT

D gene: .
clone size: once
V gene: TRBV15
J gene: TRBJ2-1
CDR3 protein: CATSRGALFYNEQFF
CDR3 DNA: TGTGCCACCAGCAGAGGAGCTCTTTTCTACAATGAGCAGTTCTTC